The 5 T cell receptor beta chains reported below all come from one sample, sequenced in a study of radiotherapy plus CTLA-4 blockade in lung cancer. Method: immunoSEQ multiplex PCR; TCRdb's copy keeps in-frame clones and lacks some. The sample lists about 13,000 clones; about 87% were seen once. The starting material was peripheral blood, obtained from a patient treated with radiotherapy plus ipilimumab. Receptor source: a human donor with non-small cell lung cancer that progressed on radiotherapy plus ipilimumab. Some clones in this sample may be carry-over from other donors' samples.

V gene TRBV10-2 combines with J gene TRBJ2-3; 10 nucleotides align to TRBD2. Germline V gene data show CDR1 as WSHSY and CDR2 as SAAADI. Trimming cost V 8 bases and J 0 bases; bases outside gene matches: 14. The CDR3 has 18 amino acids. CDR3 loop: CASAARLAGSSSTDTQYF. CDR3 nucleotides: TGCGCCAGCGCAGCCCGACTAGCGGGTTCCTCTAGCACAGATACGCAGTATTTT.

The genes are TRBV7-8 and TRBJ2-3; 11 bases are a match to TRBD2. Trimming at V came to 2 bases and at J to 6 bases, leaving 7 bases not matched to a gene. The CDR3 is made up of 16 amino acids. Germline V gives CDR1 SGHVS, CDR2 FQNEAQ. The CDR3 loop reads CASSLKGLAGADTQYF. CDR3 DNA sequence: TGTGCCAGCAGCTTAAAAGGACTAGCGGGTGCGGATACGCAGTATTTT.

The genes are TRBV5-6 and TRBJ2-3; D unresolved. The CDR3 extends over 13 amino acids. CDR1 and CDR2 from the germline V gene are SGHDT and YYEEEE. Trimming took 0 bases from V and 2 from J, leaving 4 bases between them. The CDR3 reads CASSLVYTDTQYF. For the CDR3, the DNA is TGTGCCAGCAGCTTGGTCTACACAGATACGCAGTATTTT.

CDR3 amino acids: CASSQERAGAYGYTF. The CDR3 DNA reads as TGTGCCAGCAGCCAAGAAAGGGCGGGGGCTTATGGCTACACCTTC. The J gene is TRBJ1-2, the V gene TRBV14, with TRBD1 as a possible D gene (6 bases). This CDR3 has 15 amino acids. Between the trimmed V and J ends, which lost 0 bases and 5 bases, there was a span of 13 bases. Per germline, CDR1 SGHDN and CDR2 FVKESK.

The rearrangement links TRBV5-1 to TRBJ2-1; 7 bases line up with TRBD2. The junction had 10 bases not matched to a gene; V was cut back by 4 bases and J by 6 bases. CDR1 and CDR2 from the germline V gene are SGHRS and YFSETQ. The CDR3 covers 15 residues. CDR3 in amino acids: CASSRSGDGGNEQFF. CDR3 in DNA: TGCGCCAGCAGCAGGAGCGGGGATGGGGGCAATGAGCAGTTCTTC.